This T cell receptor (beta chain) was identified during a study of T-cell reconstitution after alpha-beta-depleted transplantation in children. Per germline, CDR1 SGHAT and CDR2 FQNNGV. The CDR3 length is 16 residues. With V trimmed by 2 bases and J by 3 bases, 7 bases remained unmatched. Unique molecular identifiers were built into the TCRbeta library. TCRdb itself ran the PCR reads through MiXCR, one entry per CDR3 protein. This table has 580,000 or so distinct CDR3 sequences, 23% appearing once. Specimen: PBMCs, mostly from graft donor cells, collected 360 days after TCRalphabeta/CD19-depleted stem cell transplant. The TCR was taken from a boy under two years old who had a stem cell transplant for acute myeloid leukemia, so the T cells may come from the graft donor. V is TRBV11-2 and J is TRBJ2-5; 9 bases fit TRBD2. CDR3 in DNA: TGTGCCAGCAGCTTAATCACGGGACTAGCTGAAGAGACCCAGTACTTC. Protein: CASSLITGLAEETQYF.